The source of this T cell receptor (beta chain) is a study of blood T cell repertoires in COVID-19 (dated by TCRdb to the early 2020s). In terms of the full investigation: Collaborator samples came from the United States, Italy and Spain and covered acute and convalescent phases of COVID-19. The samples were drawn from two sources: the first 160 participants of the ongoing ImmuneRACE study, and 1,000 to 1,500 subjects contributed by 6 global collaborators. Where HLA class I and class II types were available, the types were taken from metadata supplied by the sample provider, not from assay-based typing. The repertoires were released in a freely available public database intended as a resource for research on the immune response to SARS-CoV-2. The material from the prospective study consisted of cDNA or gDNA derived from T cells, B-cell-depleted T cells, or PBMCs. Subjects who had been exposed to COVID-19, were actively infected with it, or had recovered from it provided the deeply sampled blood TCRbeta repertoires that made up the dataset. The sample metadata nearly always contained a de-identified subject ID, COVID-19 status, age in years and sex. Here is what the overall study found, with its caveats: The quantity of clinical and demographic metadata differed by source and by participant and was supplied without curation.

Participants in the prospective study were enrolled through a virtual design, were aged about 18 to 90 years, and lived in about 25 United States geographic areas. Cohort assignment in the prospective study relied on participant-reported clinical history from a screening survey and a study questionnaire. For ImmuneRACE Cohort 3, a participant was defined as recovered based on two consecutive negative NP/OP PCR tests, clearance by a healthcare professional, or resolution of symptoms. In the prospective study, whole blood, serum and a nasopharyngeal or oropharyngeal swab were collected from each participant by mobile phlebotomists. Over an approximately two-month period, participants in the prospective study had the option of providing additional blood draws and questionnaires. Before DNA extraction, blood samples from the prospective study were shipped at room temperature or frozen. TCRbeta CDR3 regions were amplified from genomic DNA by means of the immunoSEQ Assay, a bias-controlled multiplex PCR. On the authors' methods: The number of nucleated cells in each sample was estimated by amplification of reference gene primers within the assay. To quantify the absolute abundance of each unique TCRbeta CDR3 rearrangement, sequence reads were collapsed and filtered. Productive Simpson clonality was computed per sample as the square root of Simpson's diversity index over productive rearrangements. Here the immuneACCESS table is served through TCRdb, limited to in-frame sequences with V and J called. Missing clones are a known gap in these copies; in checked studies unresolved V genes cover under half, and the rest lacks a known reason. V and J calls and clone size come straight from that table; D and trimming were deduced from the DNA. A total of around 400,000 clones appear in this sample, approximately 89% of them only once. Less than 2% of the sample is taken by the ten largest.

CDR1 and CDR2, per the germline V gene, are LGHNT and FRNRAP. At the junction V is shortened by 2 bases and J by 7 bases; bases outside the gene matches: 2. CDR3 length: 13 amino acids, cysteine to phenylalanine. The DNA shown is the 39-base CDR3, in frame from base 1. Comments on this clone: The clone's antigen remains unknown. Base quality data are lacking; no much larger clone is found one base away.

The sample consisted of PBMCs or T cells enriched from blood (not recorded which). The chain joins TRBV12-5 to TRBJ1-2; TRBD1 fits 9 bases in the junction. The sequence came from a woman aged 25 to 45 who had recovered from COVID-19. CDR3 loop: CASGLTGGFGYTF. The DNA sequence is given as TGTGCTAGTGGTTTGACAGGGGGCTTTGGCTACACCTTC.